This T cell receptor beta chain was recorded in a study of CD8 T cells in Susac syndrome. The RNA input was about 0.5 to 1 ug, and it was reverse transcribed with random hexamers. TCRdb reanalysed the immunoSEQ multiplex PCR reads using MiXCR and keeps one entry per CDR3 protein. The data show tens of thousands of distinct CDR3 sequences, roughly 92% seen once. J gave up 6 bases and V 3 bases, and 6 bases lay outside the gene matches. Germline V gene lookup returns CDR1 SEHNR and CDR2 FQNEAQ (reference sequence). There are 14 residues in the CDR3. This clonotype was sampled from a human donor with Susac syndrome. The V call is TRBV7-9, the J call TRBJ2-3; 7 positions match TRBD1. Sample: CD8+ T cells from PBMCs. The CDR3 spells CASSFGGQDDTQYF. In DNA form, the CDR3 reads TGTGCCAGCAGCTTTGGCGGACAGGACGATACGCAGTATTTT. Full variable domain (missing parts from reference TRBV7-9 and TRBJ2-3): DTGVSQNPRHKITKRGQNVTFRCDPISEHNRLYWYRQTLGQGPEFLTYFQNEAQLEKSRLLSDRFSAERPKGSFSTLEIQRTEQGDSAMYLCASSFGGQDDTQYFGPGTRLTVL.